This TCR beta chain originates from a study of regulatory T cells in long-lasting Graves disease. Study observations and caveats: A greater number of public clonotypes (approximately 2,700) was shared by persistent patients than by new patients (over 900).

As to time point: persistent/refractory GD, antithyroid drugs over 5 years with positive TRAb. RNA from PBMCs was the source of the TCR library. Investigators report Graves' disease was diagnosed under American Thyroid Association guidelines. V lost 4 bases, J lost 1 base, and 13 bases stayed unmatched. This CDR3 spans 18 amino acids. Germline CDR1 MDHEN, CDR2 SYDVKM. Many counts were recorded for this clonotype. Its antigen is not identified. Building the TCR beta libraries relied on iRepertoire HTBI primers, and CDR3 regions underwent Arm-PCR. Using its own MiXCR run on the multiplex PCR reads, TCRdb lists one record per CDR3 protein. Among 300,000 or so distinct CDR3 sequences, 15% to 20% were seen once, and the ten largest hold just under 30%.

The sequence was collected from a female donor with Graves disease. The V and J genes are TRBV28 and TRBJ1-5; 7 nucleotides align to TRBD1. The material was peripheral blood mononuclear cells (PBMCs), obtained when the disease was refractory, from a patient treated with antithyroid drugs. The CDR3 DNA sequence: TGTGCCAGCAGTTCCCCCGGACAGGCGGCCTTAAGCAATCAGCCCCAGCATTTT. Its translation is CASSSPGQAALSNQPQHF.